This T cell receptor beta chain was identified in a study of T-cell reconstitution after alpha-beta-depleted transplantation in children. The CDR3 covers 13 residues. CDR1 and CDR2 (germline): WSHSY, SAAADI. Trimming cost V 4 bases and J 3 bases, with 9 bases left between them. Unique molecular identifiers featured in how the TCRbeta library was prepared. TCRdb used MiXCR to reprocess the PCR reads, holding one entry per CDR3 protein. The sample includes about 250,000 distinct CDR3 sequences, around 25% of them seen just once. This chain connects TRBV10-2 to TRBJ1-2, with D perhaps TRBD1 (5 bases). The starting material was PBMCs, mostly from graft donor cells, obtained 360 days after TCRalphabeta/CD19-depleted stem cell transplant. The receptor was derived from a female patient aged 2 to 10 who had a stem cell transplant for congenital amegakaryocytic thrombocytopenia, so the T cells may come from the graft donor. CDR3 in amino acids: CASSVTDYYGYTF. The CDR3 bases are TGCGCCAGCAGTGTGACAGATTACTATGGCTACACCTTC.